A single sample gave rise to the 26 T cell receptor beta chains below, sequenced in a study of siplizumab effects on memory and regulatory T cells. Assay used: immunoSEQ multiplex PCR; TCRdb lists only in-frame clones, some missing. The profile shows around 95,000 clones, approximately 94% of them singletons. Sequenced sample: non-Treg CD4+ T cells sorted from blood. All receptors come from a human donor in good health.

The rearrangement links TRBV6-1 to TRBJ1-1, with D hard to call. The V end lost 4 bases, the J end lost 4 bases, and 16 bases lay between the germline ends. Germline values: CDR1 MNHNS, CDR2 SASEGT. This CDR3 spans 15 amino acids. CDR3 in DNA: TGTGCCAGCAGTGGGATAAAGAGGGTTGCCACTGAAGCTTTCTTT. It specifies CASSGIKRVATEAFF.

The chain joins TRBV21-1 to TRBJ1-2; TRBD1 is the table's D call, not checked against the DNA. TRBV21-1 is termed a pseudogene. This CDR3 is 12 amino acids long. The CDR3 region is CAGIQGSYGYTF. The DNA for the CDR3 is TGTGCCGGTATACAGGGAAGCTATGGCTACACCTTC.

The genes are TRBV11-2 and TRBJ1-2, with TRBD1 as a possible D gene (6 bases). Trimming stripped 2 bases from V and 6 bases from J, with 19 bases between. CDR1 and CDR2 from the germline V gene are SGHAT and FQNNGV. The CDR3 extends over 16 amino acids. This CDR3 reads CASSLFRGELLDGYTF. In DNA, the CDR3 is TGTGCCAGCAGCTTATTCAGGGGAGAATTATTAGATGGCTACACCTTC.

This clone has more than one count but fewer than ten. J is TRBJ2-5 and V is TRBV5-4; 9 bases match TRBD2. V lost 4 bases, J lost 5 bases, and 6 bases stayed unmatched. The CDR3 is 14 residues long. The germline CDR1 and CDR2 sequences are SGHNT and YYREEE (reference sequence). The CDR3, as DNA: TGTGCCAGCAGCCACCGGACTAGCGCGGAGACCCAGTACTTC. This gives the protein CASSHRTSAETQYF. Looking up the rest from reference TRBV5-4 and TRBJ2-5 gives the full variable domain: ETGVTQSPTHLIKTRGQQVTLRCSSQSGHNTVSWYQQALGQGPQFIFQYYREEENGRGNFPPRFSGLQFPNYSSELNVNALELDDSALYLCASSHRTSAETQYFGPGTRLLVL.

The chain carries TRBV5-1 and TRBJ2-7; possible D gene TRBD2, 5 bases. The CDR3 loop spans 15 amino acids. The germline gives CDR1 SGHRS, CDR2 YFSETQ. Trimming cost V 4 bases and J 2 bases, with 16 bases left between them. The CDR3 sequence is CASSPSEGKAYEQYF. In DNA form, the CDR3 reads TGCGCCAGCAGCCCATCTGAGGGAAAGGCCTACGAGCAGTACTTC.

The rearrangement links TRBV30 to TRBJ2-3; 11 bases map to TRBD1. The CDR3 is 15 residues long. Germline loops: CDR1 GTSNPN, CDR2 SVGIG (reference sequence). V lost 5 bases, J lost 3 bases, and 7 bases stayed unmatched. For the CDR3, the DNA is TGTGCCTGGGGGCAATGGGACAGGGGGACAGATACGCAGTATTTT. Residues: CAWGQWDRGTDTQYF. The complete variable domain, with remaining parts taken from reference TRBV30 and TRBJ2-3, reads SQTIHQWPATLVQPVGSPLSLECTVEGTSNPNLYWYRQAAGRGLQLLFYSVGIGQISSEVPQNLSASRPQDRQFILSSKKLLLSDSGFYLCAWGQWDRGTDTQYFGPGTRLTVL.

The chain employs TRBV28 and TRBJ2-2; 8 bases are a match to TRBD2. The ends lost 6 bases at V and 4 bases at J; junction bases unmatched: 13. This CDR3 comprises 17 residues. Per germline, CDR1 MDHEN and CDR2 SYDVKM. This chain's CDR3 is CASSPPGGRRATGELFF. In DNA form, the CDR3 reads TGTGCCAGCAGCCCCCCGGGGGGGAGAAGAGCCACCGGGGAGCTGTTTTTT.

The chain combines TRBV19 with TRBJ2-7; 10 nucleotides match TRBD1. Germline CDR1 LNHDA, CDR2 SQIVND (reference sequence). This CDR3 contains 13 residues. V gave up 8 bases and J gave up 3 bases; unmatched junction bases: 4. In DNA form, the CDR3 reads TGTGCCAGTGGGACAGGGGATGTCTACGAGCAGTACTTC. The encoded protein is CASGTGDVYEQYF.

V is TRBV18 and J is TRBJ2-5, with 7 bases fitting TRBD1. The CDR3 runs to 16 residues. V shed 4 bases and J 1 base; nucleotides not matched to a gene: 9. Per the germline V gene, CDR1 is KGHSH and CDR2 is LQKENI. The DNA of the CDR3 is TGTGCCAGCTCACGAATGTGGGACAGTTCCCAAGAGACCCAGTACTTC. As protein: CASSRMWDSSQETQYF.

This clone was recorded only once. DNA for the CDR3: TGTGCCAGCAGCAATGGGCCGATTGGGGTGAGCTCTGGGGCCAACGTCCTGACTTTC. Its translation: CASSNGPIGVSSGANVLTF. This rearrangement joins TRBV21-1 to TRBJ2-6. TRBV21-1 is noted as a pseudogene. This CDR3 comprises 19 residues.

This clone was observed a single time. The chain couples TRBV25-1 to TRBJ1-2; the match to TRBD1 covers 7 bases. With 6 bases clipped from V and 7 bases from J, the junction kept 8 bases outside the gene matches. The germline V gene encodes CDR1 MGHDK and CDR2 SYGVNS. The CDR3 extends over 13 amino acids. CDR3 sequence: CASRGGTEGGYTF. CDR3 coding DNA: TGTGCCAGCAGAGGGGGCACAGAGGGTGGCTACACCTTC.

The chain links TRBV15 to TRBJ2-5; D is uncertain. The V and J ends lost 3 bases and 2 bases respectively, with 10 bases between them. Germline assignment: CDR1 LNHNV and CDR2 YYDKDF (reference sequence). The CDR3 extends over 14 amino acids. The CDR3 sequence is CATSSGRIQETQYF. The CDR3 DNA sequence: TGTGCCACCAGCAGCGGTAGAATACAAGAGACCCAGTACTTC.

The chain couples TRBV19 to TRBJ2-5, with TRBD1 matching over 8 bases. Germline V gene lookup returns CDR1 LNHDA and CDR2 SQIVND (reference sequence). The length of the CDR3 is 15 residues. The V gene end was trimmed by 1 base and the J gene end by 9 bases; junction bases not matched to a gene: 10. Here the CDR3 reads CASSIAGTGQAAQYF. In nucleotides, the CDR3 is TGTGCCAGTAGTATAGCGGGGACAGGCCAGGCGGCCCAGTACTTC.

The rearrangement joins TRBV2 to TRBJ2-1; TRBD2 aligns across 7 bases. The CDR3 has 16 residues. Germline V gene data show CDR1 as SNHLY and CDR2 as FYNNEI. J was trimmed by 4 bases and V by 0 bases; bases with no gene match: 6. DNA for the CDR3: TGTGCCAGCAGTGAAGCGCGCCGGGAGGCGTACAATGAGCAGTTCTTC. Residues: CASSEARREAYNEQFF.

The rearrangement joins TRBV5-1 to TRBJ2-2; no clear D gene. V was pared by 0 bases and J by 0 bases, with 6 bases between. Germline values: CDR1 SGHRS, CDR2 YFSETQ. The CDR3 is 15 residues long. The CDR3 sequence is CASSLDVTNTGELFF. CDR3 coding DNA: TGCGCCAGCAGCTTGGACGTCACGAACACCGGGGAGCTGTTTTTT.

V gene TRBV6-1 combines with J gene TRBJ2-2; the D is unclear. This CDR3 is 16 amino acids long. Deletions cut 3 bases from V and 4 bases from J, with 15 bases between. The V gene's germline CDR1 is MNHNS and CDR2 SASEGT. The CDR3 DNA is TGTGCCAGCAGTGAGAGCAGAGGTTGGAGCACCGGGGAGCTGTTTTTT. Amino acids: CASSESRGWSTGELFF.

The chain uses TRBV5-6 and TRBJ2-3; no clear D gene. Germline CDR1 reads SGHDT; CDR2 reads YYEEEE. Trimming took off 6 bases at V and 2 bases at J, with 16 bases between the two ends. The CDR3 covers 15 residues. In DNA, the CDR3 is TGTGCCAGCACATCGGGTGGTCCAGTCACAGATACGCAGTATTTT. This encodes CASTSGGPVTDTQYF.

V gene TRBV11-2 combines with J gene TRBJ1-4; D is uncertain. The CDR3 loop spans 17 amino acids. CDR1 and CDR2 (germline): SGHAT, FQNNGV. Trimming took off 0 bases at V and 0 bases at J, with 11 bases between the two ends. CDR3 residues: CASSLDLARATNEKLFF. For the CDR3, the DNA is TGTGCCAGCAGCTTAGATTTGGCCAGAGCAACTAATGAAAAACTGTTTTTT.

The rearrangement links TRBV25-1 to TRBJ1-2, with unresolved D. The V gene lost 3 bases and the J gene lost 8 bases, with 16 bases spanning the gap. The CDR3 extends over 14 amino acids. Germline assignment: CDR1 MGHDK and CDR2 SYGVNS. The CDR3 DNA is TGTGCCAGCAGTGACGCTTGGGGATTGGGGGGCTACACCTTC. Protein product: CASSDAWGLGGYTF.

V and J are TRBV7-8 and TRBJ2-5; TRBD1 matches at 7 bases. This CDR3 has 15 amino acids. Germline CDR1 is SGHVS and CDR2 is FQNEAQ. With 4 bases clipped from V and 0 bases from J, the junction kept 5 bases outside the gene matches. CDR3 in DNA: TGTGCCAGCAGCTCCGAACAGGGGAACCAAGAGACCCAGTACTTC. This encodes CASSSEQGNQETQYF. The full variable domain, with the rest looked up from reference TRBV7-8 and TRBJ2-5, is GAGVSQSPRYKVAKRGQDVALRCDPISGHVSLFWYQQALGQGPEFLTYFQNEAQLDKSGLPSDRFFAERPEGSVSTLKIQRTQQEDSAVYLCASSSEQGNQETQYFGPGTRLLVL.

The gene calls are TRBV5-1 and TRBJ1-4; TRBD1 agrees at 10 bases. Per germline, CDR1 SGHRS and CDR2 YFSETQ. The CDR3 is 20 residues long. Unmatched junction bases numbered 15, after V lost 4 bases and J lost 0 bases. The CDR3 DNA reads TGCGCCAGCAGCCATATATTTGGACAGGGGGAAAGTGCAACTAATGAAAAACTGTTTTTT. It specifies CASSHIFGQGESATNEKLFF. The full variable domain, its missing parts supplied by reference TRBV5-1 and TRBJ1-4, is KAGVTQTPRYLIKTRGQQVTLSCSPISGHRSVSWYQQTPGQGLQFLFEYFSETQRNKGNFPGRFSGRQFSNSRSEMNVSTLELGDSALYLCASSHIFGQGESATNEKLFFGSGTQLSVL.

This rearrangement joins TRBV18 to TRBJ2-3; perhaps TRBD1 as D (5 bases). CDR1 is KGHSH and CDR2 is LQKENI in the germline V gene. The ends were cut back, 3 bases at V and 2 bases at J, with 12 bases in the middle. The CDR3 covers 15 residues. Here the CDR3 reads CASSPLSGATDTQYF. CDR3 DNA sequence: TGTGCCAGCTCACCCTTGAGTGGGGCCACAGATACGCAGTATTTT.

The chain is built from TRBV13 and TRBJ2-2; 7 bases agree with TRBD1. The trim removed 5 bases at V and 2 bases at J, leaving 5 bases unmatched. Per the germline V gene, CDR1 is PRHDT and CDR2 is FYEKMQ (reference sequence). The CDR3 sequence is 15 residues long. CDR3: CASSTRQGNTGELFF. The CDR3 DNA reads TGTGCCAGCAGCACGAGACAGGGAAACACCGGGGAGCTGTTTTTT.

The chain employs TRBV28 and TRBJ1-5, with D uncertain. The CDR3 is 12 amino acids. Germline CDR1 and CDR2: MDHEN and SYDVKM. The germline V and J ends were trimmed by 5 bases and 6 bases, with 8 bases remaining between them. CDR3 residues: CASSMRGQPQHF. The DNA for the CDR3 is TGTGCCAGCAGTATGCGGGGTCAGCCCCAGCATTTT.

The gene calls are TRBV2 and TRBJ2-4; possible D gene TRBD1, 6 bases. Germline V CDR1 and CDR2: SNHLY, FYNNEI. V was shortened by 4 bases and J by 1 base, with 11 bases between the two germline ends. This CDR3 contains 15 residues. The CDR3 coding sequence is TGTGCCAGCAGTGGACAGGTGTGGGCCAAAAACATTCAGTACTTC. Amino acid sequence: CASSGQVWAKNIQYF.

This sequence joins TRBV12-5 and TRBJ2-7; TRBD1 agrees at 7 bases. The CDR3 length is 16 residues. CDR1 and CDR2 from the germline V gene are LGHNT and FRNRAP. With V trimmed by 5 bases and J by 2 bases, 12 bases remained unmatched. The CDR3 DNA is TGTGCTAGTGGTACACCTCCAGGGGGATTGGCCTACGAGCAGTACTTC. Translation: CASGTPPGGLAYEQYF.